The 10 T cell receptor beta chains given below trace back to one sample, sequenced in a study of cytomegalovirus exposure and HLA in healthy donors. The PCR contained 60 Vbeta and 13 Jbeta primers. The table came from immunoSEQ multiplex PCR; TCRdb's copy has only in-frame clones and leaves some out. The table shows around 100,000 clones, with over 60% occurring only once. Sequencing was carried out using PBMCs. These receptors originate from a man between 25 and 39 years old in good health and CMV-seropositive.

The chain combines TRBV27 with TRBJ2-1, with 9 bases that match TRBD2. The germline CDR1 and CDR2 sequences are MNHEY and SMNVEV (reference sequence). The CDR3 loop spans 16 amino acids. V dropped 6 bases and J dropped 12; count of bases not matched to a gene: 18. CDR3 sequence reads: CASSPKAGGLLHGQFF. CDR3 in DNA: TGTGCCAGCAGCCCTAAAGCGGGGGGACTCTTACATGGGCAGTTCTTC.

This chain links TRBV27 with TRBJ2-7; 8 bases are shared with TRBD2. Germline CDR1 reads MNHEY; CDR2 reads SMNVEV (reference sequence). V lost 5 bases, J lost 1 base, and 13 bases stayed unmatched. CDR3 length equals 17 residues. CDR3 sequence reads: CASSAVAGGWGSYEQYF. For the CDR3, the DNA is TGTGCCAGCAGTGCCGTCGCGGGGGGCTGGGGATCCTACGAGCAGTACTTC.

This sequence joins TRBV9 and TRBJ1-2, with 8 bases matching TRBD1. V lost 3 bases to trimming and J lost 4 bases; unmatched junction nucleotides: 5. The CDR3 covers 14 residues. Germline CDR1 and CDR2: SGDLS and YYNGEE. The CDR3 spells CASSGQGYGYGYTF. The DNA of the CDR3 is TGTGCCAGCAGCGGACAGGGGTACGGCTATGGCTACACCTTC.

V usage is TRBV9 and J usage is TRBJ1-5; D is possibly TRBD1 (5 bases). Trimming shortened V by 5 bases and J by 6 bases, and 15 bases separated the two germline ends. The V gene's germline CDR1 is SGDLS and CDR2 YYNGEE. The CDR3 spans 14 residues. CDR3 bases: TGTGCCAGCAGTGGCGGGACCGCAGGTCAGCCCCAGCATTTT. It encodes CASSGGTAGQPQHF.

The J gene is TRBJ2-5, the V gene TRBV18; D is uncertain. Germline V gives CDR1 KGHSH, CDR2 LQKENI. The CDR3 contains 14 residues. V dropped 2 bases and J dropped 2 bases, with 9 bases sitting between them. The CDR3, as DNA: TGTGCCAGCTCACCAACCCGGGTGCAAGAGACCCAGTACTTC. Protein product: CASSPTRVQETQYF.

The J gene is TRBJ2-1, the V gene TRBV6-1; D perhaps matches TRBD1 (5 bases). Trimming took off 2 bases at V and 6 bases at J, with 14 bases between the two ends. Germline loops: CDR1 MNHNS, CDR2 SASEGT. This CDR3 is 15 amino acids long. The CDR3 is CASSEQGHRVNEQFF. As DNA, the CDR3 is TGTGCCAGCAGTGAACAGGGCCACAGAGTCAATGAGCAGTTCTTC.

The chain couples TRBV18 to TRBJ2-7; D perhaps matches TRBD1 (6 bases). V lost 4 bases and J lost 2, with 15 bases in between. CDR1 KGHSH and CDR2 LQKENI come from the germline V gene. The CDR3 runs to 15 residues. The CDR3 sequence: CASSLEQGIPYEQYF. The CDR3 DNA reads TGTGCCAGCTCACTAGAACAGGGAATCCCCTACGAGCAGTACTTC.

For the CDR3, the DNA is TGCGCCAGCAGCACTAGAGGGGGTAGCGGGGGGGCCTACGAGCAGTACTTC. Its translation is CASSTRGGSGGAYEQYF. The gene calls are TRBV4-1 and TRBJ2-7, with 11 nucleotides matching TRBD2. The length of the CDR3 is 17 residues. J lost 2 bases, V lost 5 bases, and 11 bases had no gene match. Germline V gene lookup returns CDR1 MGHRA and CDR2 YSYEKL.

The gene calls are TRBV6-1 and TRBJ1-6; 7 nucleotides agree with TRBD1. Per germline, CDR1 MNHNS and CDR2 SASEGT. The CDR3 runs to 14 residues. Germline trimming cut 5 bases from V and 3 bases from J; bases unmatched to any gene: 1. The CDR3 DNA is TGTGCCAGCAGTTGGGACAGCTATAATTCACCCCTCCACTTT. This codes for CASSWDSYNSPLHF.

This chain connects TRBV5-4 to TRBJ2-1, with a tentative D call TRBD2 (5 bases). Between the trimmed V and J ends, which lost 4 bases and 5 bases, there was a span of 13 bases. CDR1 is SGHNT, CDR2 YYREEE, per germline (reference sequence). The CDR3 runs to 14 residues. CDR3 DNA: TGTGCCAGCAGCAAGTCCGGGATCCACAATGAGCAGTTCTTC. Protein sequence: CASSKSGIHNEQFF. Full variable domain (outside the CDR3, taken from reference TRBV5-4 and TRBJ2-1): ETGVTQSPTHLIKTRGQQVTLRCSSQSGHNTVSWYQQALGQGPQFIFQYYREEENGRGNFPPRFSGLQFPNYSSELNVNALELDDSALYLCASSKSGIHNEQFFGPGTRLTVL.